This TCR beta chain originates from a study of esophageal squamous cell carcinoma under preoperative chemotherapy. TCRdb fed the PCR reads into MiXCR, producing one record per CDR3 protein. The table shows around 9,700 distinct CDR3 sequences, with 63% occurring only once. Findings and caveats of the study: Peripheral T cells showed a significant TCR diversity increase after chemotherapy, unlike tumor-infiltrating lymphocytes. Post-treatment tumor-infiltrating lymphocytes appeared partly derived from peripheral T cells migrating into the tumor. After paclitaxel-nedaplatin, abundant clones were more likely to contract than amplify.

This CDR3 region has 18 residues. The germline CDR1 and CDR2 sequences are SGDLS and YYNGEE. The ends lost 0 bases at V and 7 bases at J; junction bases unmatched: 16. Time point denoted: after preoperative PTX-NDP chemotherapy. In its sample, this clonotype was seen a few times. The antigen remains unidentified. The V call is TRBV9, the J call TRBJ2-1; 7 bases agree with TRBD2. This clonotype was sampled from a human donor with esophageal squamous cell carcinoma. The donor label of this sample is uncertain. Sampling took place from a patient given preoperative chemotherapy. CDR3 amino acids: CASSVDVGRAGPGNEQFF. The CDR3 DNA follows: TGTGCCAGCAGCGTAGATGTGGGGAGGGCGGGCCCGGGGAATGAGCAGTTCTTC.